This is a list of T cell receptor beta chains from one sample in a study of control samples from healthy donors and cancer patients. TCRdb's table, derived via immunoSEQ multiplex PCR, lists solely in-frame clones and lacks some. The sample consists of over 150,000 clones, around 94% of them appearing once. Source material: PBMCs. Receptors originate from a man in his 60s with colorectal cancer. Both conserved end residues are part of each CDR3. The D gene is left open where the match is weak. Clone size, where shown, is once, few, many, or a class for clones that have expanded.

v_call: TRBV24-1
j_call: TRBJ1-5
d_call: .
clone_size: .
cdr3_nt: TGTGCCACCAGTGATTTCGACAATCAGCCCCAGCATTTT
cdr3_aa: CATSDFDNQPQHF

v_call: TRBV18
j_call: TRBJ1-4
d_call: TRBD1
clone_size: .
cdr3_nt: TGTGCCAGCTCGCGACAGGGGGCGGAAGAAAAACTGTTTTTT
cdr3_aa: CASSRQGAEEKLFF

v_call: TRBV7-8
j_call: TRBJ2-6
d_call: TRBD1
clone_size: once
cdr3_nt: TGTGCCAGCAGCTCGGACAGGGAATCTGGGGCCAACGTCCTGACTTTC
cdr3_aa: CASSSDRESGANVLTF

v_call: TRBV19
j_call: TRBJ1-1
d_call: TRBD1
clone_size: once
cdr3_nt: TGTGCCAGTCGGCCAGGACAGGGGCATGAAGCTTTCTTT
cdr3_aa: CASRPGQGHEAFF

v_call: TRBV11-2
j_call: TRBJ1-1
d_call: .
clone_size: .
cdr3_nt: TGTGCCAGCAGCGCGCTCCGGGACCGACGGACGGAAGCTTTCTTT
cdr3_aa: CASSALRDRRTEAFF

v_call: TRBV18
j_call: TRBJ2-3
d_call: TRBD1
clone_size: .
cdr3_nt: TGTGCCAGCTCACGTAGACAGGGCAGCGATACGCAGTATTTT
cdr3_aa: CASSRRQGSDTQYF

v_call: TRBV2
j_call: TRBJ2-2
d_call: .
clone_size: .
cdr3_nt: TGTGCCAGCAGCCCAAGACTAGTCGGCTCCGGGGAGCTGTTTTTT
cdr3_aa: CASSPRLVGSGELFF

v_call: TRBV7-2
j_call: TRBJ1-5
d_call: TRBD1
clone_size: .
cdr3_nt: TGTGCCAGCAGCCTGACAGGGGGCAATCAGCCCCAGCATTTT
cdr3_aa: CASSLTGGNQPQHF

v_call: TRBV6-2/TRBV6-3
j_call: TRBJ1-2
d_call: .
clone_size: .
cdr3_nt: TGTGCCAGCAGCCAATCCTCTACAGGGAGTAATGGCTACACCTTC
cdr3_aa: CASSQSSTGSNGYTF

v_call: TRBV6-2/TRBV6-3
j_call: TRBJ2-7
d_call: TRBD1
clone_size: .
cdr3_nt: TGTGCCAGCAGCATCTCCGGGACAGGCGAGCAGTACTTC
cdr3_aa: CASSISGTGEQYF

v_call: TRBV2
j_call: TRBJ1-2
d_call: .
clone_size: .
cdr3_nt: TGTGCCAGCAGTCTTACCTCGACAGTTAACTATGGCTACACCTTC
cdr3_aa: CASSLTSTVNYGYTF

v_call: TRBV5-6
j_call: TRBJ2-7
d_call: .
clone_size: .
cdr3_nt: TGTGCCAGCAGCTCAAAAGGCCGGGACACGAACTACGAGCAGTACTTC
cdr3_aa: CASSSKGRDTNYEQYF

v_call: TRBV3-1/TRBV3-2
j_call: TRBJ2-3
d_call: .
clone_size: .
cdr3_nt: TGTGCCAGCAGTCCGGGGGATACGCAGTATTTT
cdr3_aa: CASSPGDTQYF

v_call: TRBV19
j_call: TRBJ2-3
d_call: TRBD1
clone_size: .
cdr3_nt: TGTGCCAGTAGGGACAGGATCTCTAGCACAGATACGCAGTATTTT
cdr3_aa: CASRDRISSTDTQYF

v_call: TRBV5-1
j_call: TRBJ1-2
d_call: TRBD1
clone_size: .
cdr3_nt: TGCGCCAGCAGCCCGGGACAGGGGACGGGCTATGGCTACACCTTC
cdr3_aa: CASSPGQGTGYGYTF

v_call: TRBV11-2
j_call: TRBJ2-7
d_call: .
clone_size: .
cdr3_nt: TGTGCCAGCGGCTTGGGGGGCTCCTACGAGCAGTACTTC
cdr3_aa: CASGLGGSYEQYF

v_call: TRBV18
j_call: TRBJ2-3
d_call: TRBD1
clone_size: .
cdr3_nt: TGTGCCAGCTCACCGGTCCCGGGACAGGGCACAGATACGCAGTATTTT
cdr3_aa: CASSPVPGQGTDTQYF

v_call: TRBV7-6
j_call: TRBJ1-1
d_call: .
clone_size: .
cdr3_nt: TGTGCCAGCAGCCACGACCTCGATGGGCGGATCACTGAAGCTTTCTTT
cdr3_aa: CASSHDLDGRITEAFF

v_call: TRBV4-1
j_call: TRBJ2-1
d_call: .
clone_size: .
cdr3_nt: TGCGCCAGCAGCCGCGGCTTTAGGGGGGCAAGGGGTGAGCAGTTCTTC
cdr3_aa: CASSRGFRGARGEQFF

v_call: TRBV12-3/TRBV12-4
j_call: TRBJ1-2
d_call: .
clone_size: .
cdr3_nt: TGTGCCAGCAGTTTCGCCGGGGGCAGTGGCTACACCTTC
cdr3_aa: CASSFAGGSGYTF

v_call: TRBV2
j_call: TRBJ1-2
d_call: TRBD1
clone_size: .
cdr3_nt: TGTGCCAGCAGTTTGACAGGGCTATGGGGCTACACCTTC
cdr3_aa: CASSLTGLWGYTF

v_call: TRBV18
j_call: TRBJ1-1
d_call: .
clone_size: once
cdr3_nt: TGTGCCAGCTCACCCTCAACAGGGCACCGTACTGAAGCTTTCTTT
cdr3_aa: CASSPSTGHRTEAFF

v_call: TRBV7-9
j_call: TRBJ1-6
d_call: .
clone_size: .
cdr3_nt: TGTGCCAGCAGTATACAAGGGGTAAATTCACCCCTCCACTTT
cdr3_aa: CASSIQGVNSPLHF

v_call: TRBV6-2/TRBV6-3
j_call: TRBJ2-5
d_call: TRBD2
clone_size: .
cdr3_nt: TGTGCCAGCAGTTACGTATTGGGACTAGCGGGGACTCAAGAGACCCAGTACTTC
cdr3_aa: CASSYVLGLAGTQETQYF

v_call: TRBV11-2
j_call: TRBJ1-1
d_call: TRBD1
clone_size: .
cdr3_nt: TGTGCCAGCAGCGCCTGGGACAGGGAGTCGCCCTCCACTGAAGCTTTCTTT
cdr3_aa: CASSAWDRESPSTEAFF

v_call: TRBV30
j_call: TRBJ2-5
d_call: TRBD1
clone_size: .
cdr3_nt: TGTGCCTGGACCACCGGACAGGAAGAGACCCAGTACTTC
cdr3_aa: CAWTTGQEETQYF

v_call: TRBV9
j_call: TRBJ1-1
d_call: .
clone_size: .
cdr3_nt: TGTGCCAGCAGCGTAACAGGGCTAAACACTGAAGCTTTCTTT
cdr3_aa: CASSVTGLNTEAFF

v_call: TRBV19
j_call: TRBJ2-5
d_call: .
clone_size: .
cdr3_nt: TGTGCCAGTAGTGGACAGTGGCGAGAGACCCAGTACTTC
cdr3_aa: CASSGQWRETQYF

v_call: TRBV6-1
j_call: TRBJ1-2
d_call: TRBD1
clone_size: .
cdr3_nt: TGTGCCAGCAGTGAAGTAACAGGGGGCCCTTACTATGGCTACACCTTC
cdr3_aa: CASSEVTGGPYYGYTF

v_call: TRBV7-8
j_call: TRBJ1-2
d_call: TRBD1
clone_size: .
cdr3_nt: TGTGCCAGCAGCCCACAGGGGGCCGTCGTCAATGGCTACACCTTC
cdr3_aa: CASSPQGAVVNGYTF

v_call: TRBV29-1
j_call: TRBJ2-1
d_call: TRBD1
clone_size: .
cdr3_nt: TGCAGCGTTGAAGGCCGGGGACAGGGCTCCTACAATGAGCAGTTCTTC
cdr3_aa: CSVEGRGQGSYNEQFF

v_call: TRBV10-3
j_call: TRBJ2-3
d_call: .
clone_size: .
cdr3_nt: TGTGCCATCAGTGAGTCGGGCGGGCTGGAAGATACGCAGTATTTT
cdr3_aa: CAISESGGLEDTQYF

v_call: TRBV5-1
j_call: TRBJ1-3
d_call: .
clone_size: .
cdr3_nt: TGCGCCAGCAGCTTGTCAGGGGACTCTGGAAACACCATATATTTT
cdr3_aa: CASSLSGDSGNTIYF

v_call: TRBV19
j_call: TRBJ2-7
d_call: .
clone_size: .
cdr3_nt: TGTGCCAGTAGTTATCAAGGTCGGGGATACGAGCAGTACTTC
cdr3_aa: CASSYQGRGYEQYF

v_call: TRBV27
j_call: TRBJ2-7
d_call: .
clone_size: .
cdr3_nt: TGTGCCAGCAGTTTATCTAGCCAGGGGGGCGCCTACGAGCAGTACTTC
cdr3_aa: CASSLSSQGGAYEQYF

v_call: TRBV5-1
j_call: TRBJ2-5
d_call: .
clone_size: .
cdr3_nt: TGCGCCAGCACCCTACAGGCTCCCCAAGAGACCCAGTACTTC
cdr3_aa: CASTLQAPQETQYF

v_call: TRBV4-3
j_call: TRBJ2-2
d_call: .
clone_size: .
cdr3_nt: TGCGCCAGCAGCCAACCTCAGACGGGTACCGGGGAGCTGTTTTTT
cdr3_aa: CASSQPQTGTGELFF

v_call: TRBV6-5
j_call: TRBJ2-7
d_call: TRBD1
clone_size: .
cdr3_nt: TGTGCCAGCTCCGACAGGGGTGCGCAGTACTTC
cdr3_aa: CASSDRGAQYF

v_call: TRBV6-5
j_call: TRBJ2-3
d_call: TRBD2
clone_size: .
cdr3_nt: TGTGCCAGCAGTTATCTAGCGGGGGGATCAGATACGCAGTATTTT
cdr3_aa: CASSYLAGGSDTQYF

v_call: TRBV5-8
j_call: TRBJ2-5
d_call: .
clone_size: .
cdr3_nt: TGTGCCAGCAGCTTGGGGCCTAGCGTAGCGGAGACCCAGTACTTC
cdr3_aa: CASSLGPSVAETQYF

v_call: TRBV5-1
j_call: TRBJ2-3
d_call: .
clone_size: .
cdr3_nt: TGCGCCAGCAGCTTGGAAGCAGATACGCAGTATTTT
cdr3_aa: CASSLEADTQYF

v_call: TRBV7-2
j_call: TRBJ2-5
d_call: TRBD2
clone_size: .
cdr3_nt: TGTGCCAGCAGCTTAGCGCTTCGGGGGGGGTTACAAGAGACCCAGTACTTC
cdr3_aa: CASSLALRGGLQETQYF

v_call: TRBV5-5
j_call: TRBJ2-3
d_call: TRBD2
clone_size: few
cdr3_nt: TGTGCCAGCAGCCGTAGGGCTAGCGGGGGGGCCTTTGGGACAGATACGCAGTATTTT
cdr3_aa: CASSRRASGGAFGTDTQYF